Listed below are T cell receptor beta chains from one sample, sequenced in a study of cytomegalovirus exposure and HLA in healthy donors. The table came from immunoSEQ multiplex PCR; TCRdb's copy has only in-frame clones and leaves some out. This table has under 150,000 clones, roughly 69% appearing once. Source material: PBMCs. All receptors derive from a woman aged 40 to 50 in good health and CMV-seropositive. Each CDR3 is given with its conserved first and last residue. Fields, in order: D gene, J gene, clone size, V gene, CDR3 protein, CDR3 DNA. A D gene is named only where the DNA matches it firmly. Size is omitted from some rows. Given values are once, few, many or a class for expanded clones.

D: TRBD2
J: TRBJ2-3
size: once
V: TRBV28
CDR3: CASSPRLLAGATDTQYF
DNA: TGTGCCAGCAGTCCCCGGTTACTAGCGGGAGCCACAGATACGCAGTATTTT

D: NA
J: TRBJ1-1
size: few
V: TRBV6-5
CDR3: CASSYLGGGTEAFF
DNA: TGTGCCAGCAGTTACCTGGGGGGGGGCACTGAAGCTTTCTTT

D: NA
J: TRBJ2-7
size: NA
V: TRBV6-6
CDR3: CASSYEVTRVSYEQYF
DNA: TGTGCCAGCAGTTACGAAGTAACGCGGGTCTCCTACGAGCAGTACTTC

D: TRBD1
J: TRBJ2-1
size: NA
V: TRBV5-1
CDR3: CASRTGQDNEQFF
DNA: TGCGCCAGCAGGACGGGACAGGACAATGAGCAGTTCTTC

D: TRBD1
J: TRBJ2-1
size: few
V: TRBV29-1
CDR3: CSVEDRINEQFF
DNA: TGCAGCGTGGAGGACAGGATCAATGAGCAGTTCTTC

D: NA
J: TRBJ2-7
size: few
V: TRBV4-3
CDR3: CASSQDHTVEQYF
DNA: TGCGCCAGCAGCCAAGATCACACAGTCGAGCAGTACTTC

D: TRBD1
J: TRBJ1-1
size: NA
V: TRBV5-1
CDR3: CASSFEGASEAFF
DNA: TGCGCCAGCAGCTTCGAGGGGGCGTCGGAAGCTTTCTTT

D: TRBD1
J: TRBJ1-1
size: few
V: TRBV7-9
CDR3: CASSLTGVHTEAFF
DNA: TGTGCCAGCAGCTTAACAGGGGTACACACTGAAGCTTTCTTT

D: NA
J: TRBJ1-2
size: NA
V: TRBV6-5
CDR3: CASSSGGYGYTF
DNA: TGTGCCAGCAGTTCGGGGGGTTATGGCTACACCTTC

D: NA
J: TRBJ2-7
size: NA
V: TRBV25-1
CDR3: CASSDLGQGLYEQYF
DNA: TGTGCCAGCAGTGATTTAGGGCAGGGTCTCTACGAGCAGTACTTC

D: NA
J: TRBJ2-5
size: once
V: TRBV6-5
CDR3: CASSGDWGQETQYF
DNA: TGTGCCAGCAGTGGGGACTGGGGACAAGAGACCCAGTACTTC

D: NA
J: TRBJ2-4
size: NA
V: TRBV7-2
CDR3: CASSLGSAENIQYF
DNA: TGTGCCAGCAGCTTAGGTAGCGCGGAAAACATTCAGTACTTC

D: TRBD1
J: TRBJ1-2
size: NA
V: TRBV6-5
CDR3: CASRRTGEIHGYTF
DNA: TGTGCCAGCAGACGGACAGGGGAGATTCATGGCTACACCTTC

D: NA
J: TRBJ2-1
size: once
V: TRBV5-4
CDR3: CASSLDEGLDYNEQFF
DNA: TGTGCCAGCAGCTTGGACGAGGGCCTTGACTACAATGAGCAGTTCTTC

D: TRBD1
J: TRBJ2-7
size: few
V: TRBV29-1
CDR3: CSVRSTGAVVEQYF
DNA: TGCAGCGTTCGGTCGACAGGGGCAGTGGTCGAGCAGTACTTC

D: NA
J: TRBJ2-6
size: NA
V: TRBV6-4
CDR3: CASSVAGLSGANVLTF
DNA: TGTGCCAGCAGTGTGGCGGGCCTCTCTGGGGCCAACGTCCTGACTTTC

D: TRBD2
J: TRBJ2-5
size: NA
V: TRBV5-6
CDR3: CASSFGTSGFQETQYF
DNA: TGTGCCAGCAGCTTTGGGACTAGCGGGTTCCAAGAGACCCAGTACTTC

D: NA
J: TRBJ1-4
size: NA
V: TRBV19
CDR3: CASSNGATNEKLFF
DNA: TGTGCCAGTAGTAACGGTGCAACTAATGAAAAACTGTTTTTT

D: TRBD2
J: TRBJ2-7
size: NA
V: TRBV7-7
CDR3: CASRREDSYEQYF
DNA: TGTGCTAGCAGACGGGAGGACTCCTACGAGCAGTACTTC

D: TRBD1
J: TRBJ2-7
size: NA
V: TRBV27
CDR3: CASSQNRGRGAYEQYF
DNA: TGTGCCAGCAGTCAGAACAGGGGGCGAGGTGCCTACGAGCAGTACTTC

D: TRBD2
J: TRBJ2-7
size: NA
V: TRBV5-1
CDR3: CASSLGLAGFYEQYF
DNA: TGCGCCAGCAGCTTGGGGCTAGCGGGATTCTACGAGCAGTACTTC

D: TRBD2
J: TRBJ2-5
size: NA
V: TRBV9
CDR3: CASSVEGTTPWETQYF
DNA: TGTGCCAGCAGCGTAGAGGGGACTACTCCTTGGGAGACCCAGTACTTC

D: TRBD1
J: TRBJ2-3
size: NA
V: TRBV28
CDR3: CASRGQGESTDTQYF
DNA: TGTGCCAGCAGGGGACAGGGGGAGAGCACAGATACGCAGTATTTT

D: NA
J: TRBJ2-7
size: NA
V: TRBV5-1
CDR3: CASSLAGFYEQYF
DNA: TGCGCCAGCAGCTTGGCGGGGTTCTACGAGCAGTACTTC

D: NA
J: TRBJ1-1
size: NA
V: TRBV7-8
CDR3: CASSVQENTEAFF
DNA: TGTGCCAGCAGCGTACAGGAGAACACTGAAGCTTTCTTT

D: NA
J: TRBJ2-7
size: NA
V: TRBV5-4
CDR3: CASSLALSQKGGQYF
DNA: TGTGCCAGCAGCTTGGCGCTTTCCCAAAAAGGGGGGCAGTACTTC

D: NA
J: TRBJ1-1
size: NA
V: TRBV10-3
CDR3: CAISPSGERAFF
DNA: TGTGCCATCAGTCCATCAGGGGAGAGGGCTTTCTTT

D: NA
J: TRBJ2-3
size: NA
V: TRBV19
CDR3: CASRMVGRGTQYF
DNA: TGTGCCAGTAGAATGGTCGGTAGAGGTACGCAGTATTTT

D: TRBD2
J: TRBJ2-5
size: NA
V: TRBV5-4
CDR3: CASSPRSLAETQETQYF
DNA: TGTGCCAGCAGCCCCCGATCCCTAGCGGAGACCCAAGAGACCCAGTACTTC

D: NA
J: TRBJ1-3
size: NA
V: TRBV11-2
CDR3: CASSPRAESGNTIYF
DNA: TGTGCCAGCAGCCCCAGGGCGGAATCCGGAAACACCATATATTTT

D: NA
J: TRBJ2-1
size: NA
V: TRBV7-2
CDR3: CASSLAVSSYNEQFF
DNA: TGTGCCAGCAGCTTAGCGGTTAGCTCCTACAATGAGCAGTTCTTC

D: NA
J: TRBJ2-3
size: NA
V: TRBV4-2
CDR3: CASSQDLRGITDTQYF
DNA: TGTGCCAGCAGCCAAGACTTGAGGGGGATCACAGATACGCAGTATTTT